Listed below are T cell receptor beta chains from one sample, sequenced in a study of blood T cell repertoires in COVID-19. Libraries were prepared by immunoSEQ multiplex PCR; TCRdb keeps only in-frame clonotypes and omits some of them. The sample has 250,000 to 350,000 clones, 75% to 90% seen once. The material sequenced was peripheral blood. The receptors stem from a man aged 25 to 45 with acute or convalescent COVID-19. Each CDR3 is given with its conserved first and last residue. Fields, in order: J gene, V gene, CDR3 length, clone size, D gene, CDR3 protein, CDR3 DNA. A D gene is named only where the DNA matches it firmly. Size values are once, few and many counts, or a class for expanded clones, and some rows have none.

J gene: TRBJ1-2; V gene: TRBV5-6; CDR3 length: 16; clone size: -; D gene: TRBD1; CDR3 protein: CASSLPRTGGNYGYTF; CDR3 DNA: TGTGCCAGCAGCTTGCCCCGGACAGGGGGCAACTATGGCTACACCTTC
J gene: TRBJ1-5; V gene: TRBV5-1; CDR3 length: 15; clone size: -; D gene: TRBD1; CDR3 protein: CASSPGTGAMEPQHF; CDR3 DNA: TGCGCCAGCAGCCCCGGGACAGGGGCCATGGAGCCCCAGCATTTT
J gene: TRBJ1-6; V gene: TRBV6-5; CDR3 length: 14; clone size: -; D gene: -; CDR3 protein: CASSEIVSNSPLHF; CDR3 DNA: TGTGCCAGCAGCGAGATCGTTTCTAATTCACCCCTCCACTTT
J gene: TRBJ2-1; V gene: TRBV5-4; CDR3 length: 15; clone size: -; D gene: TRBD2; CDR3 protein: CASSLTGGAYNEQFF; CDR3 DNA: TGTGCCAGCAGCTTGACCGGGGGGGCCTACAATGAGCAGTTCTTC
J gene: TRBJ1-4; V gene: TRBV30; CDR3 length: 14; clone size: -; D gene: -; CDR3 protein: CAWRPAGSTEKLFF; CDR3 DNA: TGTGCCTGGAGACCGGCAGGGTCTACTGAAAAACTGTTTTTT
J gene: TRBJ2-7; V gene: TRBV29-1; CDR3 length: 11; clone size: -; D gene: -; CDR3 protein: CSVEGGDGQYF; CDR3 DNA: TGCAGCGTTGAAGGGGGAGACGGGCAGTACTTC
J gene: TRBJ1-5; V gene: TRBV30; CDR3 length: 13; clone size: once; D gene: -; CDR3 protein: CAWSPQGNQPQHF; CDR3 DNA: TGTGCCTGGAGCCCACAGGGAAATCAGCCCCAGCATTTT
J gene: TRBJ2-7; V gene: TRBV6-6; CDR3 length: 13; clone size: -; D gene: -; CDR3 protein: CASSDSGIGGQYF; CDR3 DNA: TGTGCCAGCAGCGATTCAGGCATAGGGGGGCAGTACTTC
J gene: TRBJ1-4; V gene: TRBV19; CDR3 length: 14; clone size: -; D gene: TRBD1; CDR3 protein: CASLHRGRNEKLFF; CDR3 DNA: TGTGCCAGTCTCCATAGGGGGCGTAATGAAAAACTGTTTTTT
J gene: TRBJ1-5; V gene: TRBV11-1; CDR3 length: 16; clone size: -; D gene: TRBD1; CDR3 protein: CASSPRDRGSNQPQHF; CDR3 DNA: TGTGCCAGCAGCCCCCGGGACAGGGGAAGCAATCAGCCCCAGCATTTT
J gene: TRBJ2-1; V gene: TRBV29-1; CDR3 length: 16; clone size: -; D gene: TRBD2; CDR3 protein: CSVGGGGAARLNEQFF; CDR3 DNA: TGCAGCGTTGGGGGCGGGGGTGCAGCACGTCTTAATGAGCAGTTCTTC
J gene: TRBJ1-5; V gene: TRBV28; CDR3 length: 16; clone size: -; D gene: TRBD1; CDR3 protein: CASGLFQGVVNQPQHF; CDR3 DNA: TGTGCCAGCGGACTATTTCAGGGGGTTGTAAATCAGCCCCAGCATTTT
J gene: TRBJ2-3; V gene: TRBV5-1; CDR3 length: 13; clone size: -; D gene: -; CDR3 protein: CASRSGDTDTQYF; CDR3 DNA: TGCGCCAGCAGGAGCGGCGACACAGATACGCAGTATTTT
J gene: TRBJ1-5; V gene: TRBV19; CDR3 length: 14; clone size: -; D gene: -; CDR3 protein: CASSDRGGNQPQHF; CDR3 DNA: TGTGCCAGTAGTGACCGAGGCGGCAATCAGCCCCAGCATTTT
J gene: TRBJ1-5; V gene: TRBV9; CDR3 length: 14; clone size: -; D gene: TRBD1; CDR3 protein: CASSAGTGNQPQHF; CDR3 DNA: TGTGCCAGCAGCGCGGGGACAGGGAATCAGCCCCAGCATTTT
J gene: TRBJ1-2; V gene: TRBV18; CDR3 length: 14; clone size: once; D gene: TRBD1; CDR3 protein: CASSLYDRVDGYTF; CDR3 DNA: TGTGCCAGCTCACTGTATGACAGGGTGGATGGCTACACCTTC
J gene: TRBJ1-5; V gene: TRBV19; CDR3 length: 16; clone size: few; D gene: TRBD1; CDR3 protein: CASSTRQGGFSRPQHF; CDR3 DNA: TGTGCCAGTAGTACCCGACAGGGCGGTTTTAGTCGGCCCCAGCATTTT
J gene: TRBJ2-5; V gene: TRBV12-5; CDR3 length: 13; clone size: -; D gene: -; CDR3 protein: CASGFGSEETQYF; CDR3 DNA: TGTGCTAGTGGTTTCGGGTCCGAGGAGACCCAGTACTTC